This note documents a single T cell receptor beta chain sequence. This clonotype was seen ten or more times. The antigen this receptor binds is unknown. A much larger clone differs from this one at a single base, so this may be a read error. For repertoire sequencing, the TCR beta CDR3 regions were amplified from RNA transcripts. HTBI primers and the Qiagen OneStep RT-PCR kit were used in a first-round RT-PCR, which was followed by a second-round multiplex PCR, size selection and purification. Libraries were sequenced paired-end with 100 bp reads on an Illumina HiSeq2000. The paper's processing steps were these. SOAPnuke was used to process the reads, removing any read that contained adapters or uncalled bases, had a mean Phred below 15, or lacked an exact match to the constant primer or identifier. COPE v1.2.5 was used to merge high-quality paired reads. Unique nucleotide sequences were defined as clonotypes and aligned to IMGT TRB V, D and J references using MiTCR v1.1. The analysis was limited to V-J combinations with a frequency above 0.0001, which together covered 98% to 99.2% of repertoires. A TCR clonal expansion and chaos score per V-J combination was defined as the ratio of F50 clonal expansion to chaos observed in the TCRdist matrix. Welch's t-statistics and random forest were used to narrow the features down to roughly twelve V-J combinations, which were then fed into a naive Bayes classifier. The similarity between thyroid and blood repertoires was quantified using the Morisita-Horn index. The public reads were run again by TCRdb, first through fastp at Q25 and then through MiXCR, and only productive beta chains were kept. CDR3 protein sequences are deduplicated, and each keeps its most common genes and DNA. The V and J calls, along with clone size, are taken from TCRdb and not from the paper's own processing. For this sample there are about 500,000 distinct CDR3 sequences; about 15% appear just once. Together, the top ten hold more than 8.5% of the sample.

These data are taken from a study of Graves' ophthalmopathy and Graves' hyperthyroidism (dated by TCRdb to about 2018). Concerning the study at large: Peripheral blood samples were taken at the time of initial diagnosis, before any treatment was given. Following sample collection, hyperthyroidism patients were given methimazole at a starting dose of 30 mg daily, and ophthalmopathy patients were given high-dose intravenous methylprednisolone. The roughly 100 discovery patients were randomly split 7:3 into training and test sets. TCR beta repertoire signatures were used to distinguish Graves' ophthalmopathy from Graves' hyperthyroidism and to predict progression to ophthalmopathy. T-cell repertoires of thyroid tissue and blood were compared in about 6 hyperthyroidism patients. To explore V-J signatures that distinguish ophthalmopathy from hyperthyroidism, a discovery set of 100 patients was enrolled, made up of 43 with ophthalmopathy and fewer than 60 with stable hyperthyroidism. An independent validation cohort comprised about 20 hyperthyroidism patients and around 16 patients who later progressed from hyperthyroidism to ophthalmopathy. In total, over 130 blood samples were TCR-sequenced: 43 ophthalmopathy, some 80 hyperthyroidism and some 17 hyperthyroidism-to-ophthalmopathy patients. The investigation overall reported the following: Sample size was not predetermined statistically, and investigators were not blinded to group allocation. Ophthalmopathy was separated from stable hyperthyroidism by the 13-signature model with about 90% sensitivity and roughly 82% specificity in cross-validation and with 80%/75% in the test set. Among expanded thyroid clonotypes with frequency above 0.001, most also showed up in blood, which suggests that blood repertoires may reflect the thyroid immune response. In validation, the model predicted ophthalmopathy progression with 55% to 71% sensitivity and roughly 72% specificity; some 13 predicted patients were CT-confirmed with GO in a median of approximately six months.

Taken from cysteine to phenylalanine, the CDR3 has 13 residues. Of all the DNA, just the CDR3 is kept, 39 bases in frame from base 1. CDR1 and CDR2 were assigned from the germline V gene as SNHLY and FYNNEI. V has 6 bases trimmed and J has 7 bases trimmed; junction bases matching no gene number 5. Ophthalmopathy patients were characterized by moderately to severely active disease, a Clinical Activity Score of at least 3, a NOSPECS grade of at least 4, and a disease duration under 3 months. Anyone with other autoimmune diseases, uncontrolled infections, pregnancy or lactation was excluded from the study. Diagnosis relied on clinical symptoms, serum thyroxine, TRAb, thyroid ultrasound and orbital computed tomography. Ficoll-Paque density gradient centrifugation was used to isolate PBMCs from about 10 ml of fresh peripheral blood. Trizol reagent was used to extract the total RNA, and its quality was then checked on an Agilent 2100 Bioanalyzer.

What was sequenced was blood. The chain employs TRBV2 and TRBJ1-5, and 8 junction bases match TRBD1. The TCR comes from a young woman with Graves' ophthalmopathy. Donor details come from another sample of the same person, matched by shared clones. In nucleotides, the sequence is TGTGCCAGCAGATGGACAGGGAGGCAGCCCCAGCATTTT. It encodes CASRWTGRQPQHF.